This T cell receptor beta chain was obtained from a study of T cell responses to AZD1222 COVID-19 vaccine. It was second doses at about 4 or about 12 weeks that were pooled. Study outcomes and limitations: Mapped onto spike, vaccine-associated CD4 TCRs spanned it and were dominant at 160-218 and 743-854. Spike-specific TCR breadth and depth were elevated following two AZD1222 doses.

In the case of this clone: Its specificity is not known.

Trimming shortened V by 4 bases and J by 7 bases, and 10 bases separated the two germline ends. Germline CDR1 is SGHRS and CDR2 is YFSETQ. The CDR3 is 12 residues long. Here immunoSEQ multiplex PCR was the method, and the copy in TCRdb shows in-frame clones only, minus some. The sample has roughly 180,000 clones; about nine tenths are singletons. The source was peripheral blood, collected 28 days after the second AZD1222 dose. This sequence originates from an adult who received the AZD1222 COVID-19 vaccine. The chain employs TRBV5-1 and TRBJ2-3; D call uncertain. The CDR3 sequence is CASSADFNTQYF. In nucleotides, the CDR3 is TGCGCCAGCAGCGCTGACTTTAATACGCAGTATTTT.